This T cell receptor beta chain was retrieved from a study of blood T cell repertoires in COVID-19. Study background: Some COVID-19 samples were acute and others convalescent; all came from the United States, Italy and Spain. PBMCs, B-cell-depleted T cells, or T cells provided the cDNA or gDNA that made up the material.

The CDR3 length is 13 residues. Germline V CDR1 and CDR2: SGHTS, YDEGEE. The V end lost 2 bases, the J end lost 6 bases, and 9 bases lay between the germline ends. Under the authors' procedure: Amplifying reference gene primers gave estimates of nucleated cell counts. Assay used: immunoSEQ multiplex PCR; TCRdb lists only in-frame clones, some missing. V and J calls and clone size follow that table, whereas D and trimming were derived from the DNA. The table lists 100,000 to 150,000 clones, around 87% of them singletons. The sequenced sample consisted of peripheral blood. The source of this sequence is a woman aged 55-69 years with acute or convalescent COVID-19. V gene TRBV5-8 combines with J gene TRBJ1-5; D is possibly TRBD1 (5 bases). The CDR3 region is CASSLGVLQPQHF. The CDR3 nucleotides are TGTGCCAGCAGCTTAGGGGTTCTTCAGCCCCAGCATTTT.